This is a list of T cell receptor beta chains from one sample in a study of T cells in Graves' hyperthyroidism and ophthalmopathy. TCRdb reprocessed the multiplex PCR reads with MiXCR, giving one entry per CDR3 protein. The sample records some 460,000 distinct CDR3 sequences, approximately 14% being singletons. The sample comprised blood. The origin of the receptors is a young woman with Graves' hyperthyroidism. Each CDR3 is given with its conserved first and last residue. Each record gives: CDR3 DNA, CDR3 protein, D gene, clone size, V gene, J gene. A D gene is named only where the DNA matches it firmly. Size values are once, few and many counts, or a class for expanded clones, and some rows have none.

TGTGCCAGTATCCAGGGGATGAACACCGGGGAGCTGTTTTTT,CASIQGMNTGELFF,.,many,TRBV7-8,TRBJ2-2
TGTGCCAGCAGCCTGGACACCGAGGGGACCCAGTACTTC,CASSLDTEGTQYF,.,many,TRBV7-9,TRBJ2-5
TGTGCCAGTAGTAAAGGGGGTTGGTACAATGAGCAGTTCTTC,CASSKGGWYNEQFF,.,.,TRBV19,TRBJ2-1
TGTGCCAGCAGTTACTCGGGAGGGGGCTACACCTTC,CASSYSGGGYTF,.,many,TRBV6-6,TRBJ1-2
TGCAGCGCGACAGGGAACGACTACGAGCAGTACTTC,CSATGNDYEQYF,TRBD1,.,TRBV29-1,TRBJ2-7
TGTGCCAGCAGCTTATTTGCGGAGGCAGGGTATGGCTACACCTTC,CASSLFAEAGYGYTF,.,many,TRBV11-3,TRBJ1-2
TGTGCCAGCAGTTCGGGACAGGGCTTGGACTATGGCTACACCTTC,CASSSGQGLDYGYTF,TRBD1,many,TRBV28,TRBJ1-2
TGTGCCAGCAGCCAACCCAACAGGATGGGCTACGAGCAGTACTTC,CASSQPNRMGYEQYF,.,.,TRBV14,TRBJ2-7
TGCAGTGCTAGAGATCGGAACAGGCCCTTCTATAATTCACCCCTCCACTTT,CSARDRNRPFYNSPLHF,.,many,TRBV20-1,TRBJ1-6
TGTGCCAGCACCCTGGACACCCGCGCGGTCACTGAAGCTTTCTTT,CASTLDTRAVTEAFF,.,.,TRBV6-1,TRBJ1-1
TGTGCCAGCAGGGACCTGTACAGGGGGCGCGATCAGCCCCAGCATTTT,CASRDLYRGRDQPQHF,TRBD1,many,TRBV6-1,TRBJ1-5
TGTGCCAGCAGCCAATTCGCCCTTGTTGGAAGGGGTGAAGCTTTCTTT,CASSQFALVGRGEAFF,.,many,TRBV3-1,TRBJ1-1
TGCAGTGCTACTCGGGGAGGAGCCAAAAACATTCAGTACTTC,CSATRGGAKNIQYF,.,many,TRBV20-1,TRBJ2-4
TGTGCCAGCAGCGTAGGGGGGGGGACGAGCGAGCAGTACTTC,CASSVGGGTSEQYF,TRBD2,.,TRBV9,TRBJ2-7
TGTGCCAGCAGTGGGGAAAGCGGGATAGATACGCAGTATTTT,CASSGESGIDTQYF,TRBD2,many,TRBV6-1,TRBJ2-3
TGTGCCAGCAGCTGGGGGCTAAATGAGCAGTTCTTC,CASSWGLNEQFF,.,.,TRBV5-8,TRBJ2-1
TGTGCCAGCAGCCCCCGTCGGACATCTTCAAGGTCCCTCCACTTT,CASSPRRTSSRSLHF,.,many,TRBV7-8,TRBJ1-6
TGTGCCAGCAGTCGCTCGGGACCGACCCACAATGAGCAGTTCTTC,CASSRSGPTHNEQFF,.,many,TRBV27,TRBJ2-1
TGCGCCAGCAGCTTACGGGACAGGGTTTACAATGAGCAGTTCTTC,CASSLRDRVYNEQFF,TRBD1,many,TRBV5-1,TRBJ2-1
TGTGCCAGCTCATCAGGGACGGCAGACGAGACGGAGCCCCAGCATTTT,CASSSGTADETEPQHF,.,many,TRBV18,TRBJ1-5
TGTGCCAGCAGTTTCGGCCCTCCTCTCACAGATACGCAGTATTTT,CASSFGPPLTDTQYF,.,few,TRBV27,TRBJ2-3
TGTGCCAGCAGTTACGGGCGACAGTTCTACGAGCAGTACTTC,CASSYGRQFYEQYF,.,few,TRBV6-5,TRBJ2-7
TGTGCCAGCAGCGTAGCTTCGGGCCCAGTGGACTATGGCTACACCTTC,CASSVASGPVDYGYTF,.,many,TRBV9,TRBJ1-2
TGTGCCAGCAGCTCCCGGGTCTCGAACTATGGCTACACCTTC,CASSSRVSNYGYTF,.,many,TRBV7-9,TRBJ1-2
TGTGCCAGCAGCTCAAATGGCCCCTATGGCTACACCTTC,CASSSNGPYGYTF,.,many,TRBV7-2,TRBJ1-2
TGTGCCAGCTCTCAGCGGGGATTCACTGAAGCTTTCTTT,CASSQRGFTEAFF,.,many,TRBV7-9,TRBJ1-1
TGTGCCAGCAGCTTAGTTCGAGGGCCGGGCTATGGCTACACCTTC,CASSLVRGPGYGYTF,.,many,TRBV7-9,TRBJ1-2